The 19 T cell receptor beta chains listed next were all sequenced from one sample in a study of blood T cell repertoires in COVID-19. This table comes from immunoSEQ multiplex PCR, and its TCRdb copy is limited to in-frame clones, with some not included. Found here are tens of thousands of clones, around four fifths of them singletons; the top ten hold 10% to 15%. The sequenced material came from peripheral blood. The receptor set was obtained from a woman between 70 and 85 years old with active or convalescent COVID-19.

This clone was detected a few times. The chain recombines TRBV6-6 with TRBJ2-4; D might be TRBD1 (5 bases). The V and J ends lost 2 bases and 5 bases respectively, with 10 bases between them. Per the germline V gene, CDR1 is MNHNY and CDR2 is SVGAGI (reference sequence). This CDR3 is 14 amino acids long. CDR3 loop: CASSYGQGQNIQYF. The DNA for the CDR3 is TGTGCCAGCAGTTACGGGCAGGGCCAAAACATTCAGTACTTC.

The CDR3, as DNA: TGTGCCAGCAGCTTGGAACAGCTGGGCTACACCTTC. Translated, it gives CASSLEQLGYTF. The V gene is TRBV5-4, the J gene TRBJ1-2; no reliable D call. The germline CDR1 and CDR2 sequences are SGHNT and YYREEE (reference sequence). V was cut by 0 bases and J by 8 bases, with 8 bases left in between. This CDR3 has 12 residues.

The chain couples TRBV2 to TRBJ1-1, with 9 nucleotides matching TRBD1. CDR3 length equals 14 residues. CDR1 SNHLY and CDR2 FYNNEI come from the germline V gene. V lost 4 bases and J lost 3; bases outside the gene matches: 3. In nucleotides, the CDR3 is TGTGCCAGCAGTGTGACAGGGGGGGACACTGAAGCTTTCTTT. The encoded protein is CASSVTGGDTEAFF.

The gene calls are TRBV12-3 or TRBV12-4 and TRBJ1-2, with D maybe TRBD1 (5 bases). This CDR3 region has 11 residues. Deletions cut 3 bases from V and 10 bases from J, with 9 bases between. The CDR3 nucleotides read TGTGCCAGCAGTTTCCGGGGGGACTACACCTTC. This gives the protein CASSFRGDYTF.

As regards this clone: A read error may produce the germline difference seen at one junction end. This chain joins TRBV5-6 and TRBJ2-4; 11 bases agree with TRBD2. CDR3 length equals 11 residues. Per the germline V gene, CDR1 is SGHDT and CDR2 is YYEEEE. For the CDR3, the DNA is TGTGCCAGCAGGCTAGCGGGGGGTTGGTCCTTC. Protein product: CASRLAGGWSF.

V is TRBV5-1 and J is TRBJ2-1; 8 bases map to TRBD2. After removal of 0 bases from V and 4 bases from J, the junction contained 3 bases not matched to a gene. The CDR3 loop spans 15 amino acids. CDR1 SGHRS and CDR2 YFSETQ come from the germline V gene. CDR3 DNA sequence: TGCGCCAGCAGCTTGGTAGCGGGACTGTACAATGAGCAGTTCTTC. This encodes CASSLVAGLYNEQFF.

This chain links TRBV27 with TRBJ2-2; 7 nucleotides align to TRBD1. CDR3 length: 16 residues. With 1 base clipped from V and 3 bases from J, the junction kept 5 bases outside the gene matches. In germline, CDR1 is MNHEY, CDR2 SMNVEV (reference sequence). In DNA form, the CDR3 reads TGTGCCAGCAGTTTATGGCAGGGGGTTGACACCGGGGAGCTGTTTTTT. This sequence encodes CASSLWQGVDTGELFF.

The chain has TRBV4-3 and TRBJ1-5; tentative D call: TRBD1 (6 bases). Germline loops: CDR1 LGHNA, CDR2 YSLEER. This CDR3 spans 16 amino acids. The germline V and J ends were trimmed by 3 bases and 3 bases, with 15 bases remaining between them. CDR3 sequence reads: CASSQGRGGNNQPQHF. The CDR3 nucleotides are TGCGCCAGCAGCCAGGGCCGAGGGGGTAACAATCAGCCCCAGCATTTT.

This clone came up once. The rearrangement uses TRBV6-2 or TRBV6-3 and TRBJ2-1, with 16 bases that match TRBD2. V lost 4 bases, J lost 2 bases, and 5 bases stayed unmatched. The CDR3 extends over 18 amino acids. Per germline, CDR1 MNHEY and CDR2 SVGEGT. CDR3 residues: CASSSGLAGGPPYNEQFF. CDR3 nucleotides: TGTGCCAGCAGTTCGGGACTAGCGGGGGGGCCCCCCTACAATGAGCAGTTCTTC.

V usage is TRBV12-3 or TRBV12-4 and J usage is TRBJ2-2, with unresolved D. The V gene lost 5 bases and the J gene lost 7 bases, with 11 bases spanning the gap. This CDR3 has 13 amino acids. The CDR3 is CASSQNAGGELFF. The CDR3 DNA reads as TGTGCCAGCAGTCAAAATGCAGGCGGGGAGCTGTTTTTT.

This clone was seen a few times. The rearrangement links TRBV7-2 to TRBJ2-6, with D possibly matching TRBD1 (5 bases). CDR1 is SGHTA, CDR2 FQGNSA, per germline. The CDR3 has 15 residues. V lost 1 base and J lost 1, with 5 bases in between. This chain's CDR3 is CASSLGQSGANVLTF. In DNA form, the CDR3 reads TGTGCCAGCAGCTTAGGACAGTCTGGGGCCAACGTCCTGACTTTC. The variable domain in full, completed from reference TRBV7-2 and TRBJ2-6, reads GAGVSQSPSNKVTEKGKDVELRCDPISGHTALYWYRQSLGQGLEFLIYFQGNSAPDKSGLPSDRFSAERTGGSVSTLTIQRTQQEDSAVYLCASSLGQSGANVLTFGAGSRLTVL.

V gene TRBV4-3 combines with J gene TRBJ1-2; no reliable D call. CDR1 and CDR2 (germline): LGHNA, YSLEER. V was shortened by 0 bases and J by 1 base, with 9 bases between the two germline ends. The CDR3 is made up of 15 amino acids. The CDR3 loop reads CASSQDRGFNYGYTF. The CDR3 region has the DNA TGCGCCAGCAGCCAAGATCGCGGATTTAACTATGGCTACACCTTC.

The chain couples TRBV6-5 to TRBJ1-5, with D tentatively TRBD1 (5 bases). Germline CDR1 reads MNHEY; CDR2 reads SVGAGI. V was clipped by 6 bases and J by 3 bases, with 15 bases between them. This CDR3 comprises 15 residues. Here the CDR3 reads CASRNAGQINQPQHF. The CDR3 nucleotides read TGTGCCAGCAGGAACGCAGGGCAGATCAATCAGCCCCAGCATTTT.

Comment on this clone: Other nucleotide sequences in the sample specify the same CDR3. The rearrangement links TRBV18 to TRBJ2-7, with D possibly being TRBD1 (5 bases). CDR1 and CDR2 from the germline V gene are KGHSH and LQKENI. Trimming pared 6 bases from V and 4 bases from J, leaving 13 bases between. The CDR3 length is 13 residues. The CDR3 sequence: CASSPQGAYEQYF. The CDR3 nucleotides are TGTGCCAGCTCGCCCCAAGGGGCATACGAGCAGTACTTC.

The rearrangement uses TRBV27 and TRBJ1-6; D uncertain. The V gene's germline CDR1 is MNHEY and CDR2 SMNVEV (reference sequence). This CDR3 comprises 14 residues. Trimming shortened V by 3 bases and J by 7 bases, and 10 bases separated the two germline ends. The CDR3 coding sequence is TGTGCCAGCAGTTTTGGCGGGAGGAATTCACCCCTCCACTTT. As protein: CASSFGGRNSPLHF.

The chain recombines TRBV13 with TRBJ1-2; 9 bases line up with TRBD1. CDR3 length: 14 amino acids. V dropped 0 bases and J dropped 7; count of bases not matched to a gene: 3. Germline CDR1 is PRHDT and CDR2 is FYEKMQ (reference sequence). CDR3 residues: CASSLGDRGAGYTF. The CDR3 nucleotides are TGTGCCAGCAGCTTAGGTGACAGGGGGGCTGGCTACACCTTC.

This clone was recorded only once. V is TRBV2 and J is TRBJ1-6; D is ambiguous. The V gene lost 2 bases and the J gene lost 0 bases, with 8 bases spanning the gap. This CDR3 is built from 16 residues. Germline CDR1 and CDR2: SNHLY and FYNNEI. The CDR3 spells CASSELGSSYNSPLHF. CDR3 nucleotides: TGTGCCAGCAGTGAATTAGGGAGCTCCTATAATTCACCCCTCCACTTT. Looking up the rest from reference TRBV2 and TRBJ1-6 gives the full variable domain: EPEVTQTPSHQVTQMGQEVILRCVPISNHLYFYWYRQILGQKVEFLVSFYNNEISEKSEIFDDQFSVERPDGSNFTLKIRSTKLEDSAMYFCASSELGSSYNSPLHFGNGTRLTVT.

The J gene is TRBJ1-1, the V gene TRBV3-1 (or the pseudogene TRBV3-2); TRBD1 aligns across 9 bases. The CDR3 covers 16 residues. Trimming at V came to 3 bases and at J to 3 bases, leaving 8 bases not matched to a gene. Germline V lookup: CDR1 LGHDT, CDR2 YNNKEL (reference sequence). The DNA of the CDR3 is TGTGCCAGCAGCCAGCTCTGGGACAGGGAGGACACTGAAGCTTTCTTT. The encoded protein is CASSQLWDREDTEAFF.

This chain connects TRBV28 to TRBJ2-7; D is possibly TRBD2 (6 bases). V dropped 5 bases and J dropped 1 base, with 12 bases sitting between them. Germline V gene data show CDR1 as MDHEN and CDR2 as SYDVKM. The CDR3 sequence is 14 residues long. The CDR3 nucleotides read TGTGCCAGCAGTGCCGGGACTCCGTCCTACGAGCAGTACTTC. Its translation: CASSAGTPSYEQYF. Variable domain in full (rest from reference TRBV28 and TRBJ2-7): DVKVTQSSRYLVKRTGEKVFLECVQDMDHENMFWYRQDPGLGLRLIYFSYDVKMKEKGDIPEGYSVSREKKERFSLILESASTNQTSMYLCASSAGTPSYEQYFGPGTRLTVT.